Presented here are 6 T cell receptor beta chains from one specimen sequenced in a study of blood T cell repertoires in COVID-19. Profiling relied on immunoSEQ multiplex PCR, and the TCRdb table lists in-frame clones only, not all of them. The sample holds approximately 50,000 clones; approximately 89% are singletons and the top ten take about 6.8%. Source material: peripheral blood. The receptors come from a man aged 60-69 years with acute or convalescent COVID-19.

The chain is built from TRBV11-3 and TRBJ2-2; D is perhaps TRBD1 (6 bases). Germline lookup yields CDR1 SGHNT and CDR2 YENEEA. This CDR3 contains 15 residues. With 5 bases removed from V and 6 bases from J, the gap between germline ends came to 16 bases. CDR3 in amino acids: CASSVRTGIPGELFF. In DNA form, the CDR3 reads TGTGCCAGCAGCGTACGAACAGGGATCCCCGGGGAGCTGTTTTTT.

The V gene is TRBV19, the J gene TRBJ1-5; 8 bases fit TRBD1. This CDR3 contains 12 residues. CDR1 and CDR2 (germline): LNHDA, SQIVND (reference sequence). The V gene end was trimmed by 10 bases and the J gene end by 4 bases; junction bases not matched to a gene: 3. In DNA, the CDR3 is TGTGCCACCCGACAGGGGAATCAGCCCCAGCATTTT. The encoded protein is CATRQGNQPQHF. Using reference TRBV19 and TRBJ1-5 for the parts outside the CDR3, the full variable domain is DGGITQSPKYLFRKEGQNVTLSCEQNLNHDAMYWYRQDPGQGLRLIYYSQIVNDFQKGDIAEGYSVSREKKESFPLTVTSAQKNPTAFYLCATRQGNQPQHFGDGTRLSIL.

J is TRBJ2-1 and V is TRBV20-1; 10 bases match TRBD2. Germline lookup yields CDR1 DFQATT and CDR2 SNEGSKA (reference sequence). CDR3 length equals 11 residues. Trimming cost V 7 bases and J 10 bases; bases outside gene matches: 4. The CDR3 reads CSGLAGEEQFF. Written as DNA, the CDR3 is TGCAGTGGACTAGCGGGTGAAGAGCAGTTCTTC.

The chain combines TRBV12-5 with TRBJ2-1, with TRBD1 as a possible D gene (6 bases). Trimming shortened V by 7 bases and J by 4 bases, and 23 bases separated the two germline ends. Germline assignment: CDR1 LGHNT and CDR2 FRNRAP. The CDR3 spans 17 residues. This CDR3 is CASAKTWGPSRYNEQFF. The CDR3, as DNA: TGTGCTAGTGCCAAAACCTGGGGGCCTAGCAGGTACAATGAGCAGTTCTTC.

The chain links TRBV10-1 to TRBJ1-1, with 7 bases lining up with TRBD1. Looked up from germline, CDR1 is WNHNN and CDR2 is SYGVQD (reference sequence). The CDR3 extends over 15 amino acids. V was pared by 5 bases and J by 0 bases, with 6 bases of the junction left unmatched. The chain's CDR3 is CASSYRQGLNTEAFF. CDR3 DNA sequence: TGCGCCAGCAGTTATCGACAGGGTTTGAACACTGAAGCTTTCTTT.

With regard to this clone: At one of its ends the junction is not consistent with the germline gene, which may arise from a read error. V and J are TRBV2 and TRBJ2-2, with D perhaps TRBD2 (6 bases). Germline V gene sequence: CDR1 SNHLY, CDR2 FYNNEI. The CDR3 has 12 amino acids. CDR3 loop: CASSEDGGGVIF. The CDR3 DNA follows: TGTGCCAGCAGTGAAGATGGCGGAGGGGTGATTTTT.